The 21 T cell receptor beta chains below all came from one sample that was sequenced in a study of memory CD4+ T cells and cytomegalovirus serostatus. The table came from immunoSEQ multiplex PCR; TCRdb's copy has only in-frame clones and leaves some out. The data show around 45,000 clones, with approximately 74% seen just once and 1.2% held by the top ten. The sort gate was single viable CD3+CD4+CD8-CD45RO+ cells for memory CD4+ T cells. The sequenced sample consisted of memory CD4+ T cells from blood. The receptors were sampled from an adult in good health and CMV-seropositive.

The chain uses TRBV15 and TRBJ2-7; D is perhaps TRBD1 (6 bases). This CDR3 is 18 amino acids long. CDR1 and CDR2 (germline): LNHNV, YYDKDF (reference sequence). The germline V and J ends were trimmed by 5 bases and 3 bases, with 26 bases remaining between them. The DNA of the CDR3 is TGTGCCACCAGCGCCGAGAGGGGGATGGGACACCGAAACTACGAGCAGTACTTC. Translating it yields CATSAERGMGHRNYEQYF.

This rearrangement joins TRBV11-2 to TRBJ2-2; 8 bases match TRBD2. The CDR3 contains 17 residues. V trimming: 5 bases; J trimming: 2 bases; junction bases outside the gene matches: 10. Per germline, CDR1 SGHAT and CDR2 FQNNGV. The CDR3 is CASSRRGAGDNTGELFF. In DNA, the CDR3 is TGTGCCAGCAGCCGCCGGGGAGCGGGGGACAACACCGGGGAGCTGTTTTTT.

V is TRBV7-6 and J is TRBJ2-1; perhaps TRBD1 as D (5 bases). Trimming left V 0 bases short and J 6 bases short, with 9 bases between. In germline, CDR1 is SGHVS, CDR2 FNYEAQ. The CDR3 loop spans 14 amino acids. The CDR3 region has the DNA TGTGCCAGCAGCTTAGCGGGGCAGGGCAATGAGCAGTTCTTC. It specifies CASSLAGQGNEQFF.

The CDR3 loop is CASSPAVDTQYF. The DNA of the CDR3 is TGTGCCAGCAGCCCTGCTGTGGATACGCAGTATTTT. The V and J genes are TRBV9 and TRBJ2-3; no firm D call. Germline CDR1 and CDR2: SGDLS and YYNGEE. Trimming stripped 4 bases from V and 6 bases from J, with 9 bases between. The CDR3 is 12 amino acids.

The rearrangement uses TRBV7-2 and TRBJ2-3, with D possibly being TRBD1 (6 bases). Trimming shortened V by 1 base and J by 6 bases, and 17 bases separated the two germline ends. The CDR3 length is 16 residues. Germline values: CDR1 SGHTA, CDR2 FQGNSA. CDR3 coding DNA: TGTGCCAGCAGCTTAGTACCAGGGGCGACTGGCGATACGCAGTATTTT. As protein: CASSLVPGATGDTQYF.

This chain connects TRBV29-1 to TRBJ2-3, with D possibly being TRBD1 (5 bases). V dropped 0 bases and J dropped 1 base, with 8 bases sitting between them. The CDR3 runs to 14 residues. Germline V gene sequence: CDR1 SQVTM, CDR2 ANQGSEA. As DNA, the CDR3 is TGCAGCGTTGAAGACAGGGAAGGCACAGATACGCAGTATTTT. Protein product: CSVEDREGTDTQYF.

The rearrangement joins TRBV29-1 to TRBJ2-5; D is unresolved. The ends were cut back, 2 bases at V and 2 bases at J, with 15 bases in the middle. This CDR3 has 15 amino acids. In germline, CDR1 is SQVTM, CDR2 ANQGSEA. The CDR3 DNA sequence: TGCAGCGTTGAATGGTCAGAAAAGATTCAAGAGACCCAGTACTTC. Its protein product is CSVEWSEKIQETQYF.

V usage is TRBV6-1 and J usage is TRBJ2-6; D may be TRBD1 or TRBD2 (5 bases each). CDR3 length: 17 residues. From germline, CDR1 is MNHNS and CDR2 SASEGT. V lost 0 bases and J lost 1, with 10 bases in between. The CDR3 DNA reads TGTGCCAGCAGTGAAGCAGGGACGGAGTCTGGGGCCAACGTCCTGACTTTC. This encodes CASSEAGTESGANVLTF.

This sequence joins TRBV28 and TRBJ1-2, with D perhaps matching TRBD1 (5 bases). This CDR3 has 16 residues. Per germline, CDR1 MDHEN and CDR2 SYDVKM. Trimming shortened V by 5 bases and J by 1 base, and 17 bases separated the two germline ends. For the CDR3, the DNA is TGTGCCAGCAGTCAACCCGGGACCCTGTTTAACTATGGCTACACCTTC. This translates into CASSQPGTLFNYGYTF.

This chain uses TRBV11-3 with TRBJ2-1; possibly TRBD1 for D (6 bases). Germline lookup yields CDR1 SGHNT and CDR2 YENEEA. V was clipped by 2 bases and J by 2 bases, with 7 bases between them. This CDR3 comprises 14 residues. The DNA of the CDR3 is TGTGCCAGCAGCTTACAGGGGCCCTACAATGAGCAGTTCTTC. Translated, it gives CASSLQGPYNEQFF.

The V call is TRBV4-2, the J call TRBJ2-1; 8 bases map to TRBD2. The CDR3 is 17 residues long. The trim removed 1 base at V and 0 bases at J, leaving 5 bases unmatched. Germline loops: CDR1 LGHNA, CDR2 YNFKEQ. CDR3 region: CASSQADGGASYNEQFF. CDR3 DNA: TGTGCCAGCAGCCAAGCGGACGGGGGGGCCTCCTACAATGAGCAGTTCTTC.

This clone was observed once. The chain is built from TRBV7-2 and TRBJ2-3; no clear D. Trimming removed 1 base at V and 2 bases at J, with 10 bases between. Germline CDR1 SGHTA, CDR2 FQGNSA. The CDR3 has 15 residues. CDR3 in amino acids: CASSLVASDTDTQYF. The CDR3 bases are TGTGCCAGCAGCTTAGTGGCCTCCGACACAGATACGCAGTATTTT.

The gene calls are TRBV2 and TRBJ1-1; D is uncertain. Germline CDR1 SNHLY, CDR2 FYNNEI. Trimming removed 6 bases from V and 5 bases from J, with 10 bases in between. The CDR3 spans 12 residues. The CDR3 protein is CASSPSRTEAFF. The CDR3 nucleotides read TGTGCCAGCAGCCCCTCTCGGACTGAAGCTTTCTTT.

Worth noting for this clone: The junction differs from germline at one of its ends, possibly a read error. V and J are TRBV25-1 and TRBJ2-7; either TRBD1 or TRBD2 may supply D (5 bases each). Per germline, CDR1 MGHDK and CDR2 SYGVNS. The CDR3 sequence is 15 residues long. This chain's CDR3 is CTSSDLRDGSYEQYF. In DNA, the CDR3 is TGTACCAGCAGTGACCTCCGGGACGGATCCTACGAGCAGTACTTC.

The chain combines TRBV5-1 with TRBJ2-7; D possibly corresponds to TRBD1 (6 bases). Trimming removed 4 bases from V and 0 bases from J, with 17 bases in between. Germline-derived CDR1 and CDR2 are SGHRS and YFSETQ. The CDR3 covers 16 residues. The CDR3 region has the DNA TGCGCCAGCAGCCCCTCCTGGGGGCAGAACTCCTACGAGCAGTACTTC. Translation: CASSPSWGQNSYEQYF.

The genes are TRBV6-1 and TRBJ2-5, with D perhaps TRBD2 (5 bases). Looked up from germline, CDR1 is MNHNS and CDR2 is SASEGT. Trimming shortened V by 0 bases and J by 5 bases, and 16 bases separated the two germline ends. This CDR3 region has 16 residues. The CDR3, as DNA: TGTGCCAGCAGTGAAGCGCAGTCCGGGGTTCGGGAGACCCAGTACTTC. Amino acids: CASSEAQSGVRETQYF.

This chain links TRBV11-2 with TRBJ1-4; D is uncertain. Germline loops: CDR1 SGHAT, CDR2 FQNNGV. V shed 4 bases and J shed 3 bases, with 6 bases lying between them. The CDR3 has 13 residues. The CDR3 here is CASSSNSNEKLFF. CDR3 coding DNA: TGTGCCAGCAGCTCGAATTCTAATGAAAAACTGTTTTTT.

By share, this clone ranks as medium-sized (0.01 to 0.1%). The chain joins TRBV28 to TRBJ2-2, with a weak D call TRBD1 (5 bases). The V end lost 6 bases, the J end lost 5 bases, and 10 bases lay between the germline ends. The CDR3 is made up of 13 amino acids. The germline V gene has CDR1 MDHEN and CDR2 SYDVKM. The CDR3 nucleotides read TGTGCCAGCAGCACCCAGGGAACCGGGGAGCTGTTTTTT. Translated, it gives CASSTQGTGELFF.

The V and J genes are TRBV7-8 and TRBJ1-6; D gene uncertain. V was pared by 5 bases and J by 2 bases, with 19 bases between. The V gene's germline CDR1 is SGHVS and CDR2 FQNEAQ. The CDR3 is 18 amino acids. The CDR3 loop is CASSQTGSDGTYNSPLHF. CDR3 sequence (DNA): TGTGCCAGCAGCCAAACGGGGAGTGACGGGACCTATAATTCACCCCTCCACTTT.

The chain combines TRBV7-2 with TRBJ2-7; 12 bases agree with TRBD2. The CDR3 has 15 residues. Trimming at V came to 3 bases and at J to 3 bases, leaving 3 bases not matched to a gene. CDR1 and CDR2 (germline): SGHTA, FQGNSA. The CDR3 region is CASSLTSGGYYEQYF. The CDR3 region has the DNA TGTGCCAGCAGCTTGACTAGCGGGGGCTACTACGAGCAGTACTTC. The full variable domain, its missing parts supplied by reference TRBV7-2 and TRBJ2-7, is GAGVSQSPSNKVTEKGKDVELRCDPISGHTALYWYRQSLGQGLEFLIYFQGNSAPDKSGLPSDRFSAERTGGSVSTLTIQRTQQEDSAVYLCASSLTSGGYYEQYFGPGTRLTVT.

The CDR3 region is CASSHRTREYEQYF. CDR3 in DNA: TGCGCCAGCAGTCACCGGACTAGAGAATACGAGCAGTACTTC. This rearrangement joins TRBV23-1 to TRBJ2-7; 7 bases line up with TRBD2. TRBV23-1 is given ORF status, its function remaining uncertain. The CDR3 totals 14 residues. V lost 3 bases to trimming and J lost 4 bases; unmatched junction nucleotides: 6.